The T cell receptor beta chain described here comes from a study of blood T cell repertoires in COVID-19. Measured with immunoSEQ multiplex PCR; TCRdb has only the in-frame clones, and not every one. The sample records approximately 90,000 clones, 75% to 85% being singletons. The CDR3 length is 14 residues. V lost 4 bases and J 5 bases, leaving 16 bases between the germline ends. Germline CDR1 reads SGHTS; CDR2 reads YDEGEE. V usage is TRBV5-8 and J usage is TRBJ2-7; tentatively, D is TRBD1 (6 bases). The TCR originated in a woman older than 75 with acute or convalescent COVID-19. Sequenced material: peripheral blood. CDR3 in DNA: TGTGCCAGCAGCGTAGGGACACTCCGGGACGAGCAGTACTTC. This sequence encodes CASSVGTLRDEQYF.